These 25 T cell receptor beta chains originate from one sample sequenced in a study of CD8 T cells in Susac syndrome. The RNA input was roughly 0.45 to 1 ug, and it was reverse transcribed with random hexamers. TCRdb re-derived calls from the immunoSEQ multiplex PCR reads in MiXCR, one entry per CDR3 protein. The sample holds over 150,000 distinct CDR3 sequences, just under 95% seen once. Sequencing input: CD4+ T cells from PBMCs. Receptors were obtained from a human donor with Susac syndrome.

The rearrangement uses TRBV4-1 and TRBJ2-2, with TRBD2 identical over 10 bases. CDR3 length: 18 amino acids. J was trimmed by 8 bases and V by 1 base; bases with no gene match: 13. The germline CDR1 and CDR2 sequences are MGHRA and YSYEKL. CDR3 amino acids: CASSQVPVISGRAGELFF. In DNA, the CDR3 is TGCGCCAGCAGCCAAGTGCCTGTTATAAGCGGGAGGGCGGGGGAGCTGTTTTTT.

The gene calls are TRBV12-5 and TRBJ1-1; no definite D call. V was trimmed by 1 base and J by 2 bases, leaving 5 bases between them. This CDR3 is 13 amino acids long. CDR1 is LGHNT, CDR2 FRNRAP, per germline. The CDR3 spells CASGLDSNTEAFF. The CDR3 bases are TGTGCTAGTGGTTTGGACTCCAACACTGAAGCTTTCTTT.

With regard to this clonotype: A read error may produce the germline difference seen at one junction end. The chain carries TRBV3-1 and TRBJ2-6, with 12 bases lining up with TRBD2. CDR3 length: 19 residues. The germline CDR1 and CDR2 sequences are LGHDT and YNNKEL (reference sequence). The CDR3 spells CASSSSYGGLAGGANVLIF. The CDR3 nucleotides read TGTGCCAGCAGCTCCAGTTACGGGGGACTAGCGGGCGGGGCCAACGTCCTGATTTTC.

V is TRBV5-1 and J is TRBJ2-5; TRBD1 or TRBD2 may be the D gene (5 bases each). This CDR3 region has 15 residues. Per germline, CDR1 SGHRS and CDR2 YFSETQ. Trimming left V 0 bases short and J 2 bases short, with 11 bases between. The CDR3 DNA reads TGCGCCAGCAGCTTGGGAGGGACCTTGCAAGAGACCCAGTACTTC. Translated: CASSLGGTLQETQYF. The variable domain in full, with the rest retrieved from reference TRBV5-1 and TRBJ2-5, is KAGVTQTPRYLIKTRGQQVTLSCSPISGHRSVSWYQQTPGQGLQFLFEYFSETQRNKGNFPGRFSGRQFSNSRSEMNVSTLELGDSALYLCASSLGGTLQETQYFGPGTRLLVL.

This chain joins TRBV20-1 and TRBJ2-3; 10 bases agree with TRBD2. The CDR3 is 19 amino acids. J lost 1 base, V lost 0 bases, and 13 bases had no gene match. CDR1 and CDR2 (germline): DFQATT, SNEGSKA (reference sequence). CDR3 bases: TGCAGTGCTAGAGACATAGCGGGAGGATTGACGGTTGGCACAGATACGCAGTATTTT. It specifies CSARDIAGGLTVGTDTQYF.

The J gene is TRBJ2-4, the V gene TRBV20-1; 7 positions match TRBD1. The CDR3 spans 13 residues. Germline V lookup: CDR1 DFQATT, CDR2 SNEGSKA (reference sequence). The V gene end was trimmed by 6 bases and the J gene end by 7 bases; junction bases not matched to a gene: 9. DNA for the CDR3: TGCAGTGCCACACAGGGGTTTACGAACATTCAGTACTTC. Amino acids: CSATQGFTNIQYF.

This chain links TRBV19 with TRBJ1-5; TRBD1 matches 9 bases. From germline, CDR1 is LNHDA and CDR2 SQIVND (reference sequence). The CDR3 runs 13 residues. The ends lost 6 bases at V and 5 bases at J; junction bases unmatched: 2. The CDR3 protein is CASRDRGDQPQHF. In DNA form, the CDR3 reads TGTGCCAGTAGGGACAGGGGTGATCAGCCCCAGCATTTT.

This clonotype came up once. The chain recombines TRBV5-4 with TRBJ2-1; TRBD2 aligns across 11 bases. The V and J ends lost 5 bases and 4 bases, in that order; junction bases with no gene match: 5. The CDR3 spans 15 residues. Germline V CDR1 and CDR2: SGHNT, YYREEE (reference sequence). In DNA form, the CDR3 reads TGTGCCAGCAGTATAACTAGCGGGGGTTACAATGAGCAGTTCTTC. Translation gives CASSITSGGYNEQFF.

V is TRBV12-3 or TRBV12-4 and J is TRBJ2-5, with D perhaps TRBD1 or TRBD2 (7 bases each). The CDR3 consists of 15 residues. V was cut by 5 bases and J by 4 bases, with 17 bases left in between. The DNA for the CDR3 is TGTGCCAGCAGTAGGGACTACCAGGGGGGAGAGACCCAGTACTTC. Translating gives CASSRDYQGGETQYF.

The CDR3 loop is CASSLVVRDRVSYNEQFF. The CDR3 nucleotides are TGTGCCAGCAGCTTAGTGGTCCGGGACAGGGTATCCTACAATGAGCAGTTCTTC. The V gene is TRBV7-8, the J gene TRBJ2-1; 9 bases map to TRBD1. Germline-derived CDR1 and CDR2 are SGHVS and FQNEAQ. V lost 1 base, J lost 1 base, and 8 bases stayed unmatched. The CDR3 is made up of 18 amino acids.

V usage is TRBV4-1 and J usage is TRBJ2-7; 7 bases align to TRBD1. Germline trimming cut 0 bases from V and 3 bases from J; bases unmatched to any gene: 11. CDR1 and CDR2 (germline): MGHRA, YSYEKL. The CDR3 runs 17 residues. The CDR3 loop reads CASSQDRGQGPLYEQYF. As DNA, the CDR3 is TGCGCCAGCAGCCAAGATAGGGGGCAGGGGCCACTCTACGAGCAGTACTTC.

J is TRBJ2-6 and V is TRBV19; D remains unclear. Germline V gives CDR1 LNHDA, CDR2 SQIVND (reference sequence). V was clipped by 4 bases and J by 6 bases, with 10 bases between them. The CDR3 sequence is 14 residues long. The CDR3 DNA reads TGTGCCAGTAGTACACAATTTGAGGCCAACGTCCTGACTTTC. Encoded protein: CASSTQFEANVLTF.

In its sample, this clonotype was seen a few times. V gene TRBV7-8 combines with J gene TRBJ1-5; no firm D call. Looked up from germline, CDR1 is SGHVS and CDR2 is FQNEAQ. Trimming took off 4 bases at V and 0 bases at J, with 4 bases between the two ends. The CDR3 contains 13 residues. CDR3 DNA sequence: TGTGCCAGCAGCTCCATTAGCAATCAGCCCCAGCATTTT. It codes for CASSSISNQPQHF. Supplemented by reference TRBV7-8 and TRBJ1-5, the full variable domain reads GAGVSQSPRYKVAKRGQDVALRCDPISGHVSLFWYQQALGQGPEFLTYFQNEAQLDKSGLPSDRFFAERPEGSVSTLKIQRTQQEDSAVYLCASSSISNQPQHFGDGTRLSIL.

The chain combines TRBV4-1 with TRBJ1-1; TRBD1 aligns across 8 bases. This CDR3 region has 14 residues. V lost 8 bases, J lost 1 base, and 6 bases stayed unmatched. Germline V lookup: CDR1 MGHRA, CDR2 YSYEKL. The CDR3 spells CASGRDRKNTEAFF. CDR3 coding DNA: TGCGCCAGCGGACGGGACAGGAAGAACACTGAAGCTTTCTTT.

The rearrangement joins TRBV2 to TRBJ2-1; 10 bases fit TRBD2. This CDR3 region has 15 residues. J gave up 3 bases and V 7 bases, and 6 bases lay outside the gene matches. The germline V gene has CDR1 SNHLY and CDR2 FYNNEI. The CDR3: CASTARTSGYNEQFF. The CDR3 DNA follows: TGTGCCAGCACCGCCCGGACTAGCGGCTACAATGAGCAGTTCTTC.

The chain couples TRBV9 to TRBJ2-3; possible D gene TRBD2, 5 bases. The CDR3 runs 14 residues. The V end lost 3 bases, the J end lost 3 bases, and 11 bases lay between the germline ends. Germline lookup yields CDR1 SGDLS and CDR2 YYNGEE. In DNA, the CDR3 is TGTGCCAGCAGCGCGCGGGTCGGGACAGATACGCAGTATTTT. This translates into CASSARVGTDTQYF.

The chain combines TRBV28 with TRBJ2-1, with 8 nucleotides matching TRBD1. Looked up from germline, CDR1 is MDHEN and CDR2 is SYDVKM. V lost 8 bases and J lost 7; bases outside the gene matches: 10. The CDR3 has 14 amino acids. Here the CDR3 DNA reads TGTGCCAGCCGATTGCAGGGGGCTCGGAATGAGCAGTTCTTC. Its protein is CASRLQGARNEQFF.

The chain combines TRBV14 with TRBJ2-3; tentative D call: TRBD1 (5 bases). The CDR3 is made up of 16 amino acids. Germline V CDR1 and CDR2: SGHDN, FVKESK. Trimming pared 4 bases from V and 0 bases from J, leaving 14 bases between. The CDR3 reads CASSRLGLGSTDTQYF. The CDR3 DNA sequence: TGTGCCAGCAGCCGTTTGGGGCTTGGGAGCACAGATACGCAGTATTTT.

This chain joins TRBV25-1 and TRBJ2-3; 7 nucleotides match TRBD2. V lost 5 bases and J lost 8; bases outside the gene matches: 4. The CDR3 runs to 12 residues. Looked up from germline, CDR1 is MGHDK and CDR2 is SYGVNS. The CDR3 here is CASSQGLGTQYF. As DNA, the CDR3 is TGTGCCAGCAGTCAAGGACTAGGTACGCAGTATTTT.

The chain combines TRBV20-1 with TRBJ2-1, with D perhaps matching TRBD2 (5 bases). V gave up 7 bases and J gave up 9 bases, with 10 bases separating them. The CDR3 consists of 10 residues. Germline-derived CDR1 and CDR2 are DFQATT and SNEGSKA (reference sequence). The CDR3 bases are TGCAGTGTTCATGGGAGTGAGCAGTTCTTC. As protein: CSVHGSEQFF.

The V gene is TRBV4-3, the J gene TRBJ2-2; D uncertain. The CDR3 extends over 13 amino acids. In germline, CDR1 is LGHNA, CDR2 YSLEER. Trimming cost V 3 bases and J 7 bases, with 9 bases left between them. The CDR3 spells CASSQVDFGELFF. The CDR3 bases are TGCGCCAGCAGCCAGGTAGATTTCGGGGAGCTGTTTTTT.

The CDR3 bases are TGTGCCAGCAGTCCCCCCCGCAGGGCGCGGTTGGCTGAAGCTTTCTTT. It encodes CASSPPRRARLAEAFF. The V gene is TRBV12-3 or TRBV12-4, the J gene TRBJ1-1; D possibly corresponds to TRBD1 (5 bases). This CDR3 has 16 amino acids. Trimming left V 5 bases short and J 6 bases short, with 22 bases between.

V and J are TRBV9 and TRBJ2-7, with TRBD1 as a possible D gene (5 bases). Germline V gene sequence: CDR1 SGDLS, CDR2 YYNGEE. The CDR3 totals 11 residues. Between the trimmed V and J ends, which lost 7 bases and 4 bases, there was a span of 9 bases. CDR3 sequence reads: CASWTQYEQYF. CDR3 DNA sequence: TGTGCCAGCTGGACACAATACGAGCAGTACTTC.

This clonotype was observed a single time. This sequence joins TRBV9 and TRBJ2-5; 9 positions agree with TRBD2. The CDR3 is made up of 17 amino acids. Losses at the gene ends were 4 bases for V and 4 bases for J; bases not matched to a gene: 14. Germline-derived CDR1 and CDR2 are SGDLS and YYNGEE. This CDR3 is CASSPGLASGGRETQYF. The CDR3 DNA is TGTGCCAGCAGCCCCGGACTAGCGAGTGGGGGTCGAGAGACCCAGTACTTC.

The rearrangement joins TRBV25-1 to TRBJ2-2; D possibly uses TRBD1 or TRBD2 (5 bases each). V was trimmed by 4 bases and J by 6 bases, leaving 15 bases between them. The CDR3 sequence is 15 residues long. Germline CDR1 is MGHDK and CDR2 is SYGVNS. The CDR3 DNA reads TGTGCCAGCAGTGGCGATTGGGGGTACCCCGGGGAGCTGTTTTTT. It translates to CASSGDWGYPGELFF.